This T cell receptor (beta chain) originates from a study of cytomegalovirus exposure and HLA in healthy donors. J was trimmed by 2 bases and V by 5 bases; bases with no gene match: 5. Germline-derived CDR1 and CDR2 are MNHEY and SMNVEV (reference sequence). The CDR3 is 15 residues long. General study findings and limits: It was approximately 150 TCR beta chains that were listed as cytomegalovirus-associated.

For this clone: Its antigen is not known.

Vbeta (60) and Jbeta (13) primers were used in the PCR. Assay: immunoSEQ multiplex PCR; the TCRdb copy retains only in-frame clones and omits some. The sample contains 110,000 to 150,000 clones, roughly 10% of which appear only once. The chain has TRBV27 and TRBJ2-5, with TRBD2 matching 10 bases. The source is a man aged 50 to 59 in good health and CMV-seronegative. Sequencing was carried out using PBMCs. The CDR3 here is CASSPGLAVQETQYF. As DNA, the CDR3 is TGTGCCAGCAGTCCTGGACTAGCGGTACAAGAGACCCAGTACTTC.